The sequence of this T cell receptor (beta chain) was determined in a study of cytomegalovirus exposure and HLA in healthy donors. Study-level results: 16,951 TCR beta sequences were associated with HLA alleles at 0.05 false discovery rate in a later analysis. TCR beta chains numbering some 150 were designated cytomegalovirus-associated. Highly shared sequence variants in one cluster were likely a sequencing artifact.

The donors (healthy individuals) were bone marrow donors. As to this clone: Its antigen is as yet unknown.

A multiplex PCR was run with 60 Vbeta primers and 13 Jbeta primers. Measured with immunoSEQ multiplex PCR; TCRdb has only the in-frame clones, and not every one. The data contain over 95,000 clones, about 70% of them singletons. The CDR3 runs 13 residues. The germline V and J ends were trimmed by 5 bases and 0 bases, with 7 bases remaining between them. The sequence was collected from a human donor in good health. The gene calls are TRBV23-1 and TRBJ1-1; the D is unclear. TRBV23-1 is reported as an ORF; its role is uncertain. What was sequenced was PBMCs. CDR3 in DNA: TGCGCCAGCAGTACTAGTATGAACACTGAAGCTTTCTTT. It encodes CASSTSMNTEAFF.